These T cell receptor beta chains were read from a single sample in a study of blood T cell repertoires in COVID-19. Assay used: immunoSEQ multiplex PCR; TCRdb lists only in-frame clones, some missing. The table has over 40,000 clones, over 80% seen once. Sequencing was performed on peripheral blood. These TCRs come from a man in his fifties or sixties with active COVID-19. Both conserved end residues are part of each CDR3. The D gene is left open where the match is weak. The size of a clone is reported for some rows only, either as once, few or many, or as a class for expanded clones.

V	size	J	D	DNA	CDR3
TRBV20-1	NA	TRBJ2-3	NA	TGCAGTGCTCCTGCCCCGGTTTACCAGTATTTT	CSAPAPVYQYF
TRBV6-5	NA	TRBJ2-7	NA	TGTGCCAGCAGACAGACAGTGCCCTACGAGCAGTACTTC	CASRQTVPYEQYF
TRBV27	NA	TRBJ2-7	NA	TGTGCCAGCAGTATAGCGCCCGAATATTTGAATTACGAGCAGTACTTC	CASSIAPEYLNYEQYF
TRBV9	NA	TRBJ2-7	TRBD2	TGTGCCAGCAGCGGAGGGCGGGAGGGCTACGAGCAGTACTTC	CASSGGREGYEQYF
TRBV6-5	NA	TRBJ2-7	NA	TGTGCCAGCAGCGCCGGGACTCCCGGAGGAAACGAGCAGTACTTC	CASSAGTPGGNEQYF
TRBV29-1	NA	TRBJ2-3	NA	TGCAGCGTTGAAGCGGGATCAGATACGCAGTATTTT	CSVEAGSDTQYF
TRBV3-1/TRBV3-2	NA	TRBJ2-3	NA	TGTGCCAGCAGCCGGCTTGGAGGGAGACGGAACACAGATACGCAGTATTTT	CASSRLGGRRNTDTQYF
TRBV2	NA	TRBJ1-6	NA	TGTGCCAGCAGAGCCCAGGGGAATAGTAATTCACCCCTCCACTTT	CASRAQGNSNSPLHF
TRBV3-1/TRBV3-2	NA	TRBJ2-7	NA	TGTGCCAGCAGCCGACTCAACGAGCAGTACTTC	CASSRLNEQYF
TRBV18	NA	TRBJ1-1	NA	TGTGCCAGCTCATGGGACAAGAACACTGAAGCTTTCTTT	CASSWDKNTEAFF
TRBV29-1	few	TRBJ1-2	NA	TGCAGCGTTGAAGCGGGTCGAGGGAACGGCTACACCTTC	CSVEAGRGNGYTF
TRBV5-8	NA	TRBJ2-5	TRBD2	TGTGCCAGCAGCTTGCCGCGGGAGTGGGAGACCCAGTACTTC	CASSLPREWETQYF
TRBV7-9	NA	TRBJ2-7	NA	TGTGCCAGCTCCCGGGCGGCGGGGAGCTCCTACGAGCAGTACTTC	CASSRAAGSSYEQYF
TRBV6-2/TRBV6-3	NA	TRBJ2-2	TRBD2	TGTGCCAGCAGTTTAGCGGGGGTGCCCACCGGGGAGCTGTTTTTT	CASSLAGVPTGELFF
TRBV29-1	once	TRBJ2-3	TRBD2	TGCAGCGTTGATGATGTAGCGGGAGGGTCGAACACAGATACGCAGTATTTT	CSVDDVAGGSNTDTQYF
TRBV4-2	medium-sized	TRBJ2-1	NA	TGTGCCAGCAGCCAAGATAGTCAGCGGAACAATGAGCAGTTCTTC	CASSQDSQRNNEQFF
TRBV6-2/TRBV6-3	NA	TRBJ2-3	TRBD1	TGTGCCAGCAGTTCACAAAAATGGGACAGCCTCACAGATACGCAGTATTTT	CASSSQKWDSLTDTQYF
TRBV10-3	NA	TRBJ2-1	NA	TGTGCCATCAGTGAGGGCAACTCCTACAATGAGCAGTTCTTC	CAISEGNSYNEQFF
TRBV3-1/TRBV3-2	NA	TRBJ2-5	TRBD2	TGTGCCAGCAGCCACAGCGGGAGTCTAGAGACCCAGTACTTC	CASSHSGSLETQYF
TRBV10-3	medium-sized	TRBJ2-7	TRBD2	TGTGCCATCAGTGAGTTGGGAGGGGACGAGCAGTACTTC	CAISELGGDEQYF
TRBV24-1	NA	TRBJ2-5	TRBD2	TGTGCCACCGCAACTAGCGGGAGGATAGGGGAGACCCAGTACTTC	CATATSGRIGETQYF
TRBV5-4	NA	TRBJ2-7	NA	TGTGCCAGCAGCTCCTACAGGGATCTGAGCGAGCAGTACTTC	CASSSYRDLSEQYF
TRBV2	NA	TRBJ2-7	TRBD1	TGTGCCAGCAGTCAGCCGGGACAGGGGGCCTACGAGCAGTACTTC	CASSQPGQGAYEQYF
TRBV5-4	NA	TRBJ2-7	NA	TGTGCCAGCAGCTTGGTGGCGGACTACGAGCAGTACTTC	CASSLVADYEQYF
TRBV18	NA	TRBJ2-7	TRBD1	TGTGCCAGCTCGCCGGGGACAGGGTACGCCTTCTACGAGCAGTACTTC	CASSPGTGYAFYEQYF
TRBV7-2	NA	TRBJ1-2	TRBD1	TGTGCCAGCAGCCGGGACAGTAACTATGGCTACACCTTC	CASSRDSNYGYTF
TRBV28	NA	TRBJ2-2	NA	TGTGCCAGCAGTTTTGCGGTAGTTACTGGGGAGCTGTTTTTT	CASSFAVVTGELFF
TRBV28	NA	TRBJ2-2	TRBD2	TGTGTTGCGGGAGGGAACACCGGGGAGCTGTTTTTT	CVAGGNTGELFF
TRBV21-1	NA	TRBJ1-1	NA	TGTGCCAGCAGCAAAGCTGAAAGGAGTATTGAAGCTTTCTTT	CASSKAERSIEAFF
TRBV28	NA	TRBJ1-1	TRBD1	TGTGCCAGCACCCGGGACAGATACCCTGAAGCTTTCTTT	CASTRDRYPEAFF
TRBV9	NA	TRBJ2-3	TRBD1	TGTGCCAGCAGCGTAGCCCCGACAGGGGGAGGCACAGATACGCAGTATTTT	CASSVAPTGGGTDTQYF
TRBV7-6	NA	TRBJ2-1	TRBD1	TGTGCCAGCAGCCTCGGACAGGGGGCATTCAATGAGCAGCTCTTC	CASSLGQGAFNEQLF
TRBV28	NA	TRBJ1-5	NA	TGTGCCAGCAGTTCCGGGAATCAGCCCCAGCATTTT	CASSSGNQPQHF
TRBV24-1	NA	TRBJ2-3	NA	TGTGCCACCAGTGACCGTACCGGCGGCGGGTATGGGACAGATACGCAGTATTTT	CATSDRTGGGYGTDTQYF
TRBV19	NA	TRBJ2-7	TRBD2	TGTGCCAGTAGTTTAGCGGGAGTAAGCGAGCAGTACTTC	CASSLAGVSEQYF
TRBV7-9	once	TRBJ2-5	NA	TGTGCCAGCAGCTTCCCCTCGACTTCTAGAAGGACCCAGTACTTC	CASSFPSTSRRTQYF
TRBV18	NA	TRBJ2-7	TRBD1	TGTGCCAGCTCACGGGACAGGCCTCCTTCAGGCTCCTACGAGCAGTACTTC	CASSRDRPPSGSYEQYF
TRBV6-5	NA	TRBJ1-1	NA	TGTGCCAGCAGTTACCAAGGTTTCATGACAACTGAAGCTTTCTTT	CASSYQGFMTTEAFF
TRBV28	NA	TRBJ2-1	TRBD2	TGTGCCAGCAGTCCATTGTCGGGGGGGCCGAATGAGCAGTTCTTC	CASSPLSGGPNEQFF
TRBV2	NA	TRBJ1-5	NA	TGTGCCAGCAGTGAGACCGGGATCGCCAATCAGCCCCAGCATTTT	CASSETGIANQPQHF
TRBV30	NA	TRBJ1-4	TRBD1	TGTGCCTGGAGTGAAGCGGTGGGACAGGGTAGTGAAAAACTGTTTTTT	CAWSEAVGQGSEKLFF
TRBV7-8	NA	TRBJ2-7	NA	TGTGCCAGCAGCTCCCCGCGGACAAGCTCCTACGAGCAGTACTTC	CASSSPRTSSYEQYF
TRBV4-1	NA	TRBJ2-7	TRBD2	TGCGCCAGCAGCCAAGACCCTAGCGGGTTCTCCTACGAGCAGTACTTC	CASSQDPSGFSYEQYF
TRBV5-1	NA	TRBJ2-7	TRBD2	TGCGCCAGCAGCTTAGCGGGGGTCTACGAGCAGTACTTC	CASSLAGVYEQYF
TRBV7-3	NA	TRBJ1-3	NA	TGTGCCAGCAGCCCCTCGCCGGGGGGCGGTGGAAACACCATATATTTT	CASSPSPGGGGNTIYF
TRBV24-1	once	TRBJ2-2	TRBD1	TGTGCCACCGGGACAGGGGGCGTAGCCACCGGGGAGCTGTTTTTT	CATGTGGVATGELFF